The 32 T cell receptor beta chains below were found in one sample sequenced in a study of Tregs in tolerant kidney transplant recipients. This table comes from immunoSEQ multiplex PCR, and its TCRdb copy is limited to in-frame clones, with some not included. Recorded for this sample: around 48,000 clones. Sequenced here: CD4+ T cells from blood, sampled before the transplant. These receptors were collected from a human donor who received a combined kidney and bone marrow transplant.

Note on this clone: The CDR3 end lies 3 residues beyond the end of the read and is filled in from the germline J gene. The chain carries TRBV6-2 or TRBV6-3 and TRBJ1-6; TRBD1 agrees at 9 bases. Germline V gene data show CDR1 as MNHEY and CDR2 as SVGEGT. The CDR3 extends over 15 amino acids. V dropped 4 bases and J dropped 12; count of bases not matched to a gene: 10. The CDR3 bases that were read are TGTGCCAGCAGTTCACCGGGACAGGGAGGTCGACCC. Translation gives CASSSPGQGGRP. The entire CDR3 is CASSSPGQGGRPLHF.

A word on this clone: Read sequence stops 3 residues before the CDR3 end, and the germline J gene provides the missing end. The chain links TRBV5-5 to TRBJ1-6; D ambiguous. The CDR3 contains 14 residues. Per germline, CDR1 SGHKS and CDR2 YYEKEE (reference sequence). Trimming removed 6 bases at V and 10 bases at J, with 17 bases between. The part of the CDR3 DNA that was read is TGTGCCAGCACTCTCGGCAGGATGGAATCACCC. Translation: CASTLGRMESP. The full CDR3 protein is CASTLGRMESPLHF. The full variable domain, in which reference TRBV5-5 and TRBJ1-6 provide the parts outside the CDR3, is DAGVTQSPTHLIKTRGQQVTLRCSPISGHKSVSWYQQVLGQGPQFIFQYYEKEERGRGNFPDRFSARQFPNYSSELNVNALLLGDSALYLCASTLGRMESPLHFGNGTRLTVT.

Partial CDR3 DNA: TGTGCCAGCAGCTTAGTGGGACTCCCTCAAGAGACC. It is translated as CASSLVGLPQET. The entire CDR3 reads CASSLVGLPQETQYF. The chain combines TRBV7-2 with TRBJ2-5; D may be TRBD2 (6 bases). The read ends 3 residues early relative to the CDR3; the germline J gene fills the gap. CDR3 size: 15 residues. V lost 1 base to trimming and J lost 2 bases, with 11 bases between them. CDR1 and CDR2 (germline): SGHTA, FQGNSA.

The sequenced part of the CDR3 DNA is TGTGCCAGCAGCCCGGGACTTTCTTATGGC. Encoded protein: CASSPGLSYG. The entire CDR3 is CASSPGLSYGYTF. The chain couples TRBV5-6 to TRBJ1-2, with D possibly matching TRBD1 (5 bases). The CDR3 extends 3 residues past the end of the read, so its final part is completed from the germline J gene. Germline-derived CDR1 and CDR2 are SGHDT and YYEEEE. This CDR3 comprises 13 residues. V shed 4 bases and J shed 5 bases, with 12 bases lying between them.

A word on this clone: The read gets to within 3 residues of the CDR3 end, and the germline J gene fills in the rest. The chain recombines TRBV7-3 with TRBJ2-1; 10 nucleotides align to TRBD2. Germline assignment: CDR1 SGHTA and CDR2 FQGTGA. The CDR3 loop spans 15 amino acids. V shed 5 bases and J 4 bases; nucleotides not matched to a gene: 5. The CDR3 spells CASSPRTSGYNEQFF. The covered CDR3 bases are TGTGCCAGCAGCCCGCGGACTAGCGGTTACAATGAG.

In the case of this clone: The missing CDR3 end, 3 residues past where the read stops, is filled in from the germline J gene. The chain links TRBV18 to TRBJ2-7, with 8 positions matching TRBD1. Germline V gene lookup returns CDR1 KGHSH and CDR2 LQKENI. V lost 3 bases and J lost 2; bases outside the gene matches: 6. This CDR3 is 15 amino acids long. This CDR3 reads CASSPGQGPTYEQYF. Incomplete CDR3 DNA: TGTGCCAGCTCACCCGGACAGGGCCCTACCTACGAG.

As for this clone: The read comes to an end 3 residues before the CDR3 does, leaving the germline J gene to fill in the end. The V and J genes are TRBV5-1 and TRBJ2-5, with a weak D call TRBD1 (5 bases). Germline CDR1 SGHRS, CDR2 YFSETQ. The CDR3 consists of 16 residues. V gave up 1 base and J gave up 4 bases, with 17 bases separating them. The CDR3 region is CASSLSLAGSVETQYF. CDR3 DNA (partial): TGCGCCAGCAGCTTGAGTCTGGCAGGGTCGGTAGAGACC.

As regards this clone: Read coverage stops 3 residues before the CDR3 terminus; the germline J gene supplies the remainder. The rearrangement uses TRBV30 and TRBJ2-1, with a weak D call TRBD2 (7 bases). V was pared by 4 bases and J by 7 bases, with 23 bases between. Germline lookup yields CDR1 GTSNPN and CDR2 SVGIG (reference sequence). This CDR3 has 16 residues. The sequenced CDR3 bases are TGTGCCTGGACCAGAGGGGGATTTGTCGGGGGGAATGAG. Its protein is CAWTRGGFVGGNE. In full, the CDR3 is CAWTRGGFVGGNEQFF.

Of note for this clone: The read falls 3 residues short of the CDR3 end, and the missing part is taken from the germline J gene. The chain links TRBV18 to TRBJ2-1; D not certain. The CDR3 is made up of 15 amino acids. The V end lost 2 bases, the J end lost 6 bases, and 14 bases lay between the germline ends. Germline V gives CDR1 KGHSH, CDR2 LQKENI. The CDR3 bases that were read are TGTGCCAGCTCACCAACAGTAATCGTTTCCAATGAG. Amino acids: CASSPTVIVSNE. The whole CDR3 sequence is CASSPTVIVSNEQFF.

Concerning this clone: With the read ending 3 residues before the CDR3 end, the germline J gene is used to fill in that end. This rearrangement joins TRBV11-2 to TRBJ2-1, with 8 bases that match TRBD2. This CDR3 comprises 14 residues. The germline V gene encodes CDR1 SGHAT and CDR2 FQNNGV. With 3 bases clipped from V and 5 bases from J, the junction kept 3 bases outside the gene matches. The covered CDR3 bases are TGTGCCAGCAGCTTCATACTAGCGGACAATGAG. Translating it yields CASSFILADNE. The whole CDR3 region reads CASSFILADNEQFF.

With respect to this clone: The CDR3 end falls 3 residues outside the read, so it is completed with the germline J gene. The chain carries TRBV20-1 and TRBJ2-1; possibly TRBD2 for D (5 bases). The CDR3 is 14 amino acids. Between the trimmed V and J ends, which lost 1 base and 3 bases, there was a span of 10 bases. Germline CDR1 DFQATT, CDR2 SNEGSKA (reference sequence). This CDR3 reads CSARGPSYYNEQFF. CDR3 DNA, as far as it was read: TGCAGTGCTAGAGGGCCTAGCTACTACAATGAG.

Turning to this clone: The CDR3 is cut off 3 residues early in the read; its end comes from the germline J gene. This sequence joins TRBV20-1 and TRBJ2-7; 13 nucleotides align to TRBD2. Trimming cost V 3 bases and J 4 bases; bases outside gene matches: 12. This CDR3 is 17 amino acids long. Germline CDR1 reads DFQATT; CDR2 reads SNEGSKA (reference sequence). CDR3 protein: CSASSEPRTSGSYEQYF. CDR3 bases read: TGCAGTGCTAGTTCTGAACCAAGGACTAGCGGGAGTTACGAG.

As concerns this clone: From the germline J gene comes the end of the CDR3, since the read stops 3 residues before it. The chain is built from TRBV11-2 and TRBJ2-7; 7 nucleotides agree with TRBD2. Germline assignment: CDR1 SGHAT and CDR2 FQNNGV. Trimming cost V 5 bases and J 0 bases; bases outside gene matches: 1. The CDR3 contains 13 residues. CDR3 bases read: TGTGCCAGCAGCGGCGGGAGCTCCTACGAG. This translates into CASSGGSSYE. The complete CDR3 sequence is CASSGGSSYEQYF.

The CDR3 loop is CASSSLAGVGELFF. Partial CDR3 DNA: TGTGCCAGCAGCTCACTAGCGGGAGTCGGGGAG. The chain employs TRBV5-4 and TRBJ2-2, with 11 nucleotides matching TRBD2. The sequenced fragment ends 3 residues before the CDR3 boundary, so the rest is inferred from the germline J gene. Per germline, CDR1 SGHNT and CDR2 YYREEE (reference sequence). V shed 3 bases, J shed 7 bases, and the junction held 2 bases outside the gene matches. This CDR3 spans 14 amino acids.

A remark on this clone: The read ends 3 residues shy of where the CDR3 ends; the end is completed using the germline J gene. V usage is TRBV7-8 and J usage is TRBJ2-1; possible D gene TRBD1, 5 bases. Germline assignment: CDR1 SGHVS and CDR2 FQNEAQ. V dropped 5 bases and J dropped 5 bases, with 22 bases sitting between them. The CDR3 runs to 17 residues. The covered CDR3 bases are TGTGCCAGCAGCAGCCTTTCTAGGGGAAGGGGTGACAATGAG. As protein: CASSSLSRGRGDNE. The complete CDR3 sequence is CASSSLSRGRGDNEQFF.

Partial CDR3 DNA: TGTGCCAGCAGCTTAGTGCAGGGTAATATCTACGAG. Its protein product is CASSLVQGNIYE. The whole CDR3 is CASSLVQGNIYEQYF. The genes are TRBV13 and TRBJ2-7; D may be TRBD1 (5 bases). The CDR3 end is not reached by the read, which stops 3 residues before it; the germline J gene fills it in. The germline V and J ends were trimmed by 1 base and 3 bases, with 13 bases remaining between them. Germline V lookup: CDR1 PRHDT, CDR2 FYEKMQ (reference sequence). The CDR3 runs 15 residues.

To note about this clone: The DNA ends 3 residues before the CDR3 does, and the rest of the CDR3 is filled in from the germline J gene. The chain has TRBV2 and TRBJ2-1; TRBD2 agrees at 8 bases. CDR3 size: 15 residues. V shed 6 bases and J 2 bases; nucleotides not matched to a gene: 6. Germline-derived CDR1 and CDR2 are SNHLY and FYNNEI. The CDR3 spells CASSRGGSTYNEQFF. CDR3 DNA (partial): TGTGCCAGCAGCCGGGGGGGGAGTACCTACAATGAG.

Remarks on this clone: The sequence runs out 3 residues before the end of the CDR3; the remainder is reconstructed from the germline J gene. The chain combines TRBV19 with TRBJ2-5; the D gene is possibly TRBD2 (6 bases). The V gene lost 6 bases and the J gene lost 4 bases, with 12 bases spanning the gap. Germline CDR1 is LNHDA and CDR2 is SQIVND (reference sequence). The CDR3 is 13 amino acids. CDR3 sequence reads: CASRLAATETQYF. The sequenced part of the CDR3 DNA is TGTGCCAGTAGACTAGCAGCCACAGAGACC.

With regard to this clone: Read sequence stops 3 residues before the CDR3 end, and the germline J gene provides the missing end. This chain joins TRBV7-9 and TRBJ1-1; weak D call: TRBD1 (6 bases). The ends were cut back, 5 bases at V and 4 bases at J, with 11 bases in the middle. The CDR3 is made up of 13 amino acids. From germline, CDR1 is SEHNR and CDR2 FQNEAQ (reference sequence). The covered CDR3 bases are TGTGCCAGCAGCCCGACAGGAGGCACTGAA. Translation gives CASSPTGGTE. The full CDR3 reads CASSPTGGTEAFF.

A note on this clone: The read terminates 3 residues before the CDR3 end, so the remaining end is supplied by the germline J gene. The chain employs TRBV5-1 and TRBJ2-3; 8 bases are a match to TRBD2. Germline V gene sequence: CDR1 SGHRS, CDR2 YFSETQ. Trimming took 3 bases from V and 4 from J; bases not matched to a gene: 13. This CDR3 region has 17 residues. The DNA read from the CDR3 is TGCGCCAGCAGCTCCTCCCCCGAGCGGGAGTGGGCAGATACG. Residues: CASSSSPEREWADT. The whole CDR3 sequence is CASSSSPEREWADTQYF.

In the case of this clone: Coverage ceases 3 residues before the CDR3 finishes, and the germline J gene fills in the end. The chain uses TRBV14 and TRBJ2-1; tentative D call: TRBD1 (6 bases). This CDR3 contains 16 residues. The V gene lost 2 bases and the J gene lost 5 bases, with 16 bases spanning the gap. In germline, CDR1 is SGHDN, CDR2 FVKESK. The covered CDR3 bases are TGTGCCAGCAGCCAATTATTGGGTGGGGGCCACAATGAG. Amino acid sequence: CASSQLLGGGHNE. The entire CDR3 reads CASSQLLGGGHNEQFF.

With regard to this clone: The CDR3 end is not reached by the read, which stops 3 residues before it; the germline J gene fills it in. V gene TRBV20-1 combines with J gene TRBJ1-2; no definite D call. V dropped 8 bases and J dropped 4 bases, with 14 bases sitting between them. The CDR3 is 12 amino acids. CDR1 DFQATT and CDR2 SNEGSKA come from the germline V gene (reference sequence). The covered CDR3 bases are TGCAGTTCGAGATCCCGGGGCTATGGC. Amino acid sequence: CSSRSRGYG. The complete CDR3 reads CSSRSRGYGYTF.

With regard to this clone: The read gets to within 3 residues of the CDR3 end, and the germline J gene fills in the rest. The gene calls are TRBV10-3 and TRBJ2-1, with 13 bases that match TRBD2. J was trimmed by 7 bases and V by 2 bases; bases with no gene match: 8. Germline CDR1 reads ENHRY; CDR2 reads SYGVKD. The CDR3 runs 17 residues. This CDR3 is CAISEAPGTSGTNEQFF. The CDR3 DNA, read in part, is TGTGCCATCAGTGAGGCCCCAGGGACTAGCGGGACTAATGAG.

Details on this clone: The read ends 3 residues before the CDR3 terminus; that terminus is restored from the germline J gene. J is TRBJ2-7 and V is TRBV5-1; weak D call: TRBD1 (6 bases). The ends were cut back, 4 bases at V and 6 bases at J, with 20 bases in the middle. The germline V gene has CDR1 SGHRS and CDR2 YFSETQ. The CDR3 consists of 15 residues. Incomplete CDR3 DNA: TGCGCCAGCAGCCTATCCGGGACAAGTAGATCCGAG. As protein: CASSLSGTSRSE. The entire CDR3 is CASSLSGTSRSEQYF. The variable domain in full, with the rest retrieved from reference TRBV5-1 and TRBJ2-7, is KAGVTQTPRYLIKTRGQQVTLSCSPISGHRSVSWYQQTPGQGLQFLFEYFSETQRNKGNFPGRFSGRQFSNSRSEMNVSTLELGDSALYLCASSLSGTSRSEQYFGPGTRLTVT.

The chain's CDR3 is CASSPRERNEQFF. CDR3 DNA (partial): TGTGCCAGCTCACCGCGGGAGCGAAATGAG. The V and J genes are TRBV18 and TRBJ2-1, with 7 bases lining up with TRBD2. The read ends 3 residues early relative to the CDR3; the germline J gene fills the gap. J was trimmed by 7 bases and V by 3 bases; bases with no gene match: 3. The germline CDR1 and CDR2 sequences are KGHSH and LQKENI. This CDR3 region has 13 residues.

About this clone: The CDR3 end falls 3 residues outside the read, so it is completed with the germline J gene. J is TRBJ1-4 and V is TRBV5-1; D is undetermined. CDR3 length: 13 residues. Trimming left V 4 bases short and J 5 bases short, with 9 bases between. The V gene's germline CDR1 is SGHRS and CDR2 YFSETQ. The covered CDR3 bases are TGCGCCAGCAGCGAATTAGGGAATGAAAAA. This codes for CASSELGNEK. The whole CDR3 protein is CASSELGNEKLFF.

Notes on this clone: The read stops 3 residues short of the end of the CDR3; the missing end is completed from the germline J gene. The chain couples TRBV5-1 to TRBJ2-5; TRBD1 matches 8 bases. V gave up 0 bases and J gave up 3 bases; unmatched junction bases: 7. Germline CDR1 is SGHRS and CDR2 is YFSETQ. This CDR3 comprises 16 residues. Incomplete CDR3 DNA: TGCGCCAGCAGCTTGGATGGACAGGGCGTAGAAGAGACC. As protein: CASSLDGQGVEET. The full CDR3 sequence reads CASSLDGQGVEETQYF.

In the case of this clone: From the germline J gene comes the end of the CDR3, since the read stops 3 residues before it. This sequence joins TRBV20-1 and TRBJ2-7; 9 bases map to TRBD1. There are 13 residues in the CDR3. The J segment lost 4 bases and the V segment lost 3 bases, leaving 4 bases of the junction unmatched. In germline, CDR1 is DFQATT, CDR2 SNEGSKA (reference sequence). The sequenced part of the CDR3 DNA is TGCAGTGCTAGTCCCGACAGGGGGTACGAG. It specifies CSASPDRGYE. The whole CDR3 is CSASPDRGYEQYF.

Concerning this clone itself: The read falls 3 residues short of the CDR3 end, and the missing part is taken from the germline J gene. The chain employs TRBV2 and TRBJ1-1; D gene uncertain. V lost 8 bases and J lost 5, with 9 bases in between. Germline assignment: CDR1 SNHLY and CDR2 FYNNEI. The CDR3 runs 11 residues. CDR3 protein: CASVWATEAFF. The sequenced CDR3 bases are TGTGCCAGCGTCTGGGCTACTGAA.

Incomplete CDR3 DNA: TGTGCCAGCTCACCGACCTCGGGGGGGCGTACAGATACG. Translated, it gives CASSPTSGGRTDT. The whole CDR3 protein is CASSPTSGGRTDTQYF. The chain carries TRBV18 and TRBJ2-3, with 8 bases that match TRBD2. The read terminates 3 residues ahead of where the CDR3 ends, so the germline J gene completes it. V lost 3 bases to trimming and J lost 3 bases; unmatched junction nucleotides: 8. The CDR3 has 16 amino acids. In germline, CDR1 is KGHSH, CDR2 LQKENI.

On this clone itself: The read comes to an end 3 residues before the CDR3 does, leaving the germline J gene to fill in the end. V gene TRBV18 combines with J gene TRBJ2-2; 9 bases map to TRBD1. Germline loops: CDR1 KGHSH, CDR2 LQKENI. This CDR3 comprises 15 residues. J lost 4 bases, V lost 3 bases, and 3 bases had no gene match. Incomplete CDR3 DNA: TGTGCCAGCTCACCTGACAGGGGGAGCACCGGGGAG. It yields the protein CASSPDRGSTGE. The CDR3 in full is CASSPDRGSTGELFF.

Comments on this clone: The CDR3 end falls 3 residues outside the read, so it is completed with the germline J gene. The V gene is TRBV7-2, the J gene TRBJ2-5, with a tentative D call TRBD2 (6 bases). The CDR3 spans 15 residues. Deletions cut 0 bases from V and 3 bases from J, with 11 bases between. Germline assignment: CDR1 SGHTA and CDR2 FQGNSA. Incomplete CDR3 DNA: TGTGCCAGCAGCTTAGCATGGGCGGGGAAAGAGACC. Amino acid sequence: CASSLAWAGKET. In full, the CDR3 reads CASSLAWAGKETQYF.